The next 25 T cell receptor beta chains were all read from a single sample in a study of OX40 agonist ivuxolimab in advanced cancers. Libraries were prepared by immunoSEQ multiplex PCR; TCRdb keeps only in-frame clonotypes and omits some of them. The sample lists about 58,000 clones, roughly four fifths occurring once. Sequences were derived from CD4+ or CD8+ T cells sorted from blood, sampled in a trial of the OX40 agonist ivuxolimab. These receptors were taken from an adult with an advanced solid tumor such as melanoma, head and neck, liver or kidney cancer.

CDR3 protein: CASSLGVPGGEQYF. CDR3 coding DNA: TGTGCCAGCAGCTTAGGGGTCCCCGGGGGCGAGCAGTACTTC. The rearrangement joins TRBV7-6 to TRBJ2-7; D possibly corresponds to TRBD2 (6 bases). V shed 1 base and J shed 6 bases, with 13 bases lying between them. The V gene's germline CDR1 is SGHVS and CDR2 FNYEAQ. The CDR3 has 14 amino acids.

This chain joins TRBV11-3 and TRBJ2-1; 11 bases are shared with TRBD2. This CDR3 comprises 15 residues. CDR1 is SGHNT, CDR2 YENEEA, per germline. V lost 3 bases and J lost 4; bases outside the gene matches: 2. In DNA, the CDR3 is TGTGCCAGCAGCTTCGGGACTAGCGGATACAATGAGCAGTTCTTC. Protein: CASSFGTSGYNEQFF.

The CDR3 coding sequence is TGTGCCAGCAGCTTAGACCACTCCTCAGCCACACCTCTTCAAGAGACCCAGTACTTC. It is translated as CASSLDHSSATPLQETQYF. The chain recombines TRBV7-2 with TRBJ2-5; D not certain. CDR1 is SGHTA, CDR2 FQGNSA, per germline. V gave up 1 base and J gave up 2 bases, with 23 bases separating them. CDR3 size: 19 residues. The full variable domain, with the rest looked up from reference TRBV7-2 and TRBJ2-5, is GAGVSQSPSNKVTEKGKDVELRCDPISGHTALYWYRQSLGQGLEFLIYFQGNSAPDKSGLPSDRFSAERTGGSVSTLTIQRTQQEDSAVYLCASSLDHSSATPLQETQYFGPGTRLLVL.

The chain joins TRBV28 to TRBJ1-6; 8 nucleotides agree with TRBD1. The CDR3 has 16 amino acids. V lost 6 bases and J lost 7; bases outside the gene matches: 11. The germline gives CDR1 MDHEN, CDR2 SYDVKM. The CDR3: CASRTEGTGRNSPLHF. In DNA form, the CDR3 reads TGTGCCAGCAGAACTGAAGGGACAGGCCGCAATTCACCCCTCCACTTT. The full variable domain, with the rest looked up from reference TRBV28 and TRBJ1-6, is DVKVTQSSRYLVKRTGEKVFLECVQDMDHENMFWYRQDPGLGLRLIYFSYDVKMKEKGDIPEGYSVSREKKERFSLILESASTNQTSMYLCASRTEGTGRNSPLHFGNGTRLTVT.

The rearrangement links TRBV5-1 to TRBJ2-7, with D possibly being TRBD2 (6 bases). From germline, CDR1 is SGHRS and CDR2 YFSETQ. V lost 4 bases, J lost 4 bases, and 15 bases lay in between. The CDR3 spans 14 residues. The CDR3 nucleotides read TGCGCCAGCAGCGCCGGGACTCCGCCATACGAGCAGTACTTC. This sequence encodes CASSAGTPPYEQYF.

The chain joins TRBV19 to TRBJ2-1; D might be TRBD1 (6 bases). With 8 bases removed from V and 4 bases from J, the gap between germline ends came to 12 bases. The CDR3 is 13 residues long. Germline V CDR1 and CDR2: LNHDA, SQIVND (reference sequence). The CDR3 reads CASGQTIYNEQFF. In nucleotides, the CDR3 is TGTGCCAGTGGACAGACCATATACAATGAGCAGTTCTTC. Variable domain in full (rest from reference TRBV19 and TRBJ2-1): DGGITQSPKYLFRKEGQNVTLSCEQNLNHDAMYWYRQDPGQGLRLIYYSQIVNDFQKGDIAEGYSVSREKKESFPLTVTSAQKNPTAFYLCASGQTIYNEQFFGPGTRLTVL.

The chain has TRBV5-1 and TRBJ1-1; possible D gene TRBD1, 6 bases. There are 14 residues in the CDR3. Germline V gene lookup returns CDR1 SGHRS and CDR2 YFSETQ. The ends were cut back, 4 bases at V and 12 bases at J, with 22 bases in the middle. CDR3 nucleotides: TGCGCCAGCAGCCAAAGGACGGACAGAGGGAGAACTTTCTTT. Its protein is CASSQRTDRGRTFF.

Only one count was recorded for this clone. The V gene is TRBV11-3, the J gene TRBJ2-7; no definite D call. Germline assignment: CDR1 SGHNT and CDR2 YENEEA. The CDR3 is made up of 13 amino acids. The germline V and J ends were trimmed by 2 bases and 3 bases, with 8 bases remaining between them. CDR3 region: CASSLQESYEQYF. The CDR3 bases are TGTGCCAGCAGCTTACAAGAGAGCTACGAGCAGTACTTC.

The chain uses TRBV2 and TRBJ2-6; D uncertain. Germline CDR1 SNHLY, CDR2 FYNNEI. The CDR3 contains 13 residues. Deletions cut 8 bases from V and 0 bases from J, with 5 bases between. This CDR3 is CASGSSGANVLTF. The CDR3 DNA sequence: TGTGCCAGCGGTAGCTCTGGGGCCAACGTCCTGACTTTC.

This clone has just one count. Here the CDR3 reads CASSLSPGPEQYF. The CDR3 DNA follows: TGCGCCAGCAGCTTGTCCCCTGGACCCGAGCAGTACTTC. The gene calls are TRBV5-1 and TRBJ2-7; no clear D. This CDR3 is 13 amino acids long. CDR1 is SGHRS, CDR2 YFSETQ, per germline. Trimming left V 1 base short and J 6 bases short, with 11 bases between. Full variable domain (rest looked up from reference TRBV5-1 and TRBJ2-7): KAGVTQTPRYLIKTRGQQVTLSCSPISGHRSVSWYQQTPGQGLQFLFEYFSETQRNKGNFPGRFSGRQFSNSRSEMNVSTLELGDSALYLCASSLSPGPEQYFGPGTRLTVT.

The CDR3, as DNA: TGTGCCAGCAGTTCCCCCGGGACAGGGGAAGGCTACACCTTC. Its protein product is CASSSPGTGEGYTF. The V call is TRBV28, the J call TRBJ1-2, with 10 bases aligning to TRBD1. This CDR3 has 14 amino acids. Germline V CDR1 and CDR2: MDHEN, SYDVKM. V gave up 4 bases and J gave up 8 bases; unmatched junction bases: 7.

V and J are TRBV4-2 and TRBJ1-1; D unclear. This CDR3 is built from 13 residues. Trimming cost V 1 base and J 6 bases, with 9 bases left between them. CDR1 and CDR2 (germline): LGHNA, YNFKEQ. The CDR3 loop reads CASSQGGHPEAFF. The CDR3 coding sequence is TGTGCCAGCAGCCAAGGGGGTCACCCTGAAGCTTTCTTT.

The chain couples TRBV27 to TRBJ1-2, with D tentatively TRBD1 (6 bases). The germline gives CDR1 MNHEY, CDR2 SMNVEV (reference sequence). The length of the CDR3 is 14 residues. V lost 2 bases and J lost 6, with 13 bases in between. In DNA form, the CDR3 reads TGTGCCAGCAGTTTAATCAGGGGAGGGGATGGCTACACCTTC. Residues: CASSLIRGGDGYTF.

The V and J genes are TRBV28 and TRBJ1-5; no firm D call. This CDR3 is 14 amino acids long. V was clipped by 9 bases and J by 3 bases, with 15 bases between them. Germline values: CDR1 MDHEN, CDR2 SYDVKM. The CDR3 DNA reads TGTGCCAGTAAGATCTCCATCCCCAATCAGCCCCAGCATTTT. It is translated as CASKISIPNQPQHF.

This chain connects TRBV28 to TRBJ2-5; D is possibly TRBD1 (6 bases). This CDR3 is 15 amino acids long. The V end lost 6 bases, the J end lost 2 bases, and 16 bases lay between the germline ends. Germline CDR1 reads MDHEN; CDR2 reads SYDVKM. The CDR3 nucleotides read TGTGCCAGCAGCTTTTCGGGACATTATCAAGAGACCCAGTACTTC. It encodes CASSFSGHYQETQYF.

The chain uses TRBV30 and TRBJ1-2; D is unresolved. V shed 1 base and J shed 8 bases, with 8 bases lying between them. Germline CDR1 reads GTSNPN; CDR2 reads SVGIG (reference sequence). This CDR3 region has 11 residues. The CDR3 DNA is TGTGCCTGGAGTGGTAGGGTCGGCTACACCTTC. It specifies CAWSGRVGYTF.

V is TRBV5-1 and J is TRBJ1-2, with no clear D. CDR1 is SGHRS and CDR2 is YFSETQ in the germline V gene. V lost 0 bases and J lost 8, with 11 bases in between. This CDR3 region has 13 residues. DNA for the CDR3: TGCGCCAGCAGCTTGGCCGGGAAGCGGGGCTACACCTTC. As protein: CASSLAGKRGYTF.

V is TRBV7-2 and J is TRBJ2-2; TRBD1 matches 9 bases. The CDR3 runs to 16 residues. J was trimmed by 5 bases and V by 5 bases; bases with no gene match: 9. Germline CDR1 and CDR2: SGHTA and FQGNSA. This CDR3 is CASSRGQGRGTGELFF. The CDR3 DNA reads TGTGCCAGCAGCCGAGGACAGGGGCGAGGGACCGGGGAGCTGTTTTTT.

Only one count was recorded for this clone. This chain links TRBV11-3 with TRBJ2-7, with TRBD1 matching 8 bases. V lost 4 bases, J lost 3 bases, and 11 bases stayed unmatched. The CDR3 has 16 amino acids. Germline lookup yields CDR1 SGHNT and CDR2 YENEEA. CDR3 amino acids: CASSSQGVRGLYEQYF. CDR3 nucleotides: TGTGCCAGCAGCTCACAGGGGGTAAGAGGACTCTACGAGCAGTACTTC. Full variable domain (missing parts from reference TRBV11-3 and TRBJ2-7): EAGVVQSPRYKIIEKKQPVAFWCNPISGHNTLYWYLQNLGQGPELLIRYENEEAVDDSQLPKDRFSAERLKGVDSTLKIQPAELGDSAVYLCASSSQGVRGLYEQYFGPGTRLTVT.

The rearrangement links TRBV5-1 to TRBJ1-5, with a tentative D call TRBD1 (5 bases). The CDR3 covers 16 residues. Trimming left V 1 base short and J 1 base short, with 12 bases between. CDR1 SGHRS and CDR2 YFSETQ come from the germline V gene. CDR3 protein: CASSLMGGSSNQPQHF. The CDR3 DNA is TGCGCCAGCAGCTTGATGGGGGGTTCGAGCAATCAGCCCCAGCATTTT.

As to this clone: Other nucleotide sequences from this sample produce the same CDR3. V gene TRBV6-6 combines with J gene TRBJ2-7; TRBD1 aligns across 9 bases. The germline V gene has CDR1 MNHNY and CDR2 SVGAGI (reference sequence). The ends lost 11 bases at V and 0 bases at J; junction bases unmatched: 5. The CDR3 length is 13 residues. The CDR3 loop is CAADRGDSYEQYF. CDR3 DNA sequence: TGTGCCGCTGACAGGGGGGACTCCTACGAGCAGTACTTC.

CDR3 sequence reads: CASSSPSDRVGSPLHF. Written as DNA, the CDR3 is TGTGCCAGCAGTTCTCCCTCGGACAGGGTGGGATCACCCCTCCACTTT. The chain carries TRBV28 and TRBJ1-6; 8 bases match TRBD1. After removal of 4 bases from V and 10 bases from J, the junction contained 12 bases not matched to a gene. The germline CDR1 and CDR2 sequences are MDHEN and SYDVKM. The CDR3 covers 16 residues.

This clone has only one observation. The chain has TRBV9 and TRBJ1-4, with D maybe TRBD1 (5 bases). The CDR3 is made up of 14 amino acids. Germline assignment: CDR1 SGDLS and CDR2 YYNGEE. The V and J ends lost 4 bases and 10 bases respectively, with 17 bases between them. DNA for the CDR3: TGTGCCAGCAGCACGACAGAGGGGTCGGGAAAACTGTTTTTT. As protein: CASSTTEGSGKLFF.

The chain joins TRBV7-9 to TRBJ1-2; the match to TRBD1 covers 8 bases. CDR1 and CDR2 from the germline V gene are SEHNR and FQNEAQ (reference sequence). Unmatched junction bases numbered 0, after V lost 1 base and J lost 5 bases. The CDR3 spans 13 residues. DNA of the CDR3: TGTGCCAGCAGCTTAGACAGGGGGTATGGCTACACCTTC. Encoded protein: CASSLDRGYGYTF.

The chain couples TRBV5-5 to TRBJ1-5; D unresolved. CDR1 is SGHKS, CDR2 YYEKEE, per germline (reference sequence). V shed 1 base and J shed 0 bases, with 11 bases lying between them. CDR3 length: 16 residues. In DNA, the CDR3 is TGTGCCAGCAGCTTGCGGGGAGGCGGTAGCAATCAGCCCCAGCATTTT. This gives the protein CASSLRGGGSNQPQHF.